This paragraph reports one T cell receptor beta chain. Only in-frame clones appear in the TCRdb table, and some are missing; sequencing was by immunoSEQ multiplex PCR. Here the sample spans about 180,000 clones, about nine tenths being singletons. The sample is drawn from a study of blood T cell repertoires in COVID-19. Germline V gives CDR1 SEHNR, CDR2 FQNEAQ (reference sequence). The CDR3 runs to 15 residues. V lost 1 base and J lost 2, with 11 bases in between. The receptor comes from a woman between 18 and 29 years old who had recovered from COVID-19. Sample: PBMCs or T cells enriched from blood (not recorded which). The rearrangement uses TRBV7-9 and TRBJ1-1; no definite D call. The DNA of the CDR3 is TGTGCCAGCAGCTTAGGGTCAACTACCAACACTGAAGCTTTCTTT. Translated: CASSLGSTTNTEAFF. Complete variable domain (other parts from reference TRBV7-9 and TRBJ1-1): DTGVSQNPRHKITKRGQNVTFRCDPISEHNRLYWYRQTLGQGPEFLTYFQNEAQLEKSRLLSDRFSAERPKGSFSTLEIQRTEQGDSAMYLCASSLGSTTNTEAFFGQGTRLTVV.